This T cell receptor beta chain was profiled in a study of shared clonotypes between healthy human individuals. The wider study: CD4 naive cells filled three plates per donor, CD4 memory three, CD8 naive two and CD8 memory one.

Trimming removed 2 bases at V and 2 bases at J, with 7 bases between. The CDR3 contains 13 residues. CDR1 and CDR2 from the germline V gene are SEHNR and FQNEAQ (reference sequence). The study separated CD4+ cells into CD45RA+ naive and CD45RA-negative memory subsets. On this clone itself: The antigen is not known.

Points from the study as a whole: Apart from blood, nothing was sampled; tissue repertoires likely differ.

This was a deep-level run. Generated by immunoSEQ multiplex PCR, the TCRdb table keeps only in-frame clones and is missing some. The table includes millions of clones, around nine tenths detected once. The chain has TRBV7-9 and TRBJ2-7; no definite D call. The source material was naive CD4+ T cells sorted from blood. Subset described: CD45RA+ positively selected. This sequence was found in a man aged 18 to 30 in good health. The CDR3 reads CASSLRKTYEQYF. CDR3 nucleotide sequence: TGTGCCAGCAGCTTACGGAAGACCTACGAGCAGTACTTC. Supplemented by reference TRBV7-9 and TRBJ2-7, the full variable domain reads DTGVSQNPRHKITKRGQNVTFRCDPISEHNRLYWYRQTLGQGPEFLTYFQNEAQLEKSRLLSDRFSAERPKGSFSTLEIQRTEQGDSAMYLCASSLRKTYEQYFGPGTRLTVT.